These 26 T cell receptor beta chains were sequenced from one sample in a study of low-dose radiotherapy and immunotherapy resistance in tumors. The time point denotes: after trial treatment. Treatment in this sample: LDRT plus nivolumab, ipilimumab, low-dose cyclophosphamide and aspirin (RACIN trial). Alpha- and beta-chain coverage of first-strand cDNA came from TRAV- and TRBV-specific primers. The PCR that amplified TCRs ran for approximately 20 cycles, relying on a constant-region primer and a V-primer adapter. One entry per CDR3 protein results from TCRdb running MiXCR on the reads. The data show 65,000 to 95,000 distinct CDR3 sequences, 15% to 20% seen once. Source: PBMCs, taken after low-dose radiotherapy plus immunotherapy. The receptors originated from a male donor with prostate cancer.

This clonotype was seen at least ten times. This chain uses TRBV6-5 with TRBJ2-1; 12 bases are a match to TRBD2. V shed 7 bases, J shed 6 bases, and the junction held 4 bases outside the gene matches. The CDR3 runs to 14 residues. CDR1 MNHEY and CDR2 SVGAGI come from the germline V gene. CDR3 loop: CASTQGLAGNEQFF. DNA of the CDR3: TGTGCCAGCACCCAGGGACTAGCGGGCAATGAGCAGTTCTTC.

This clonotype was counted many times. V gene TRBV7-9 combines with J gene TRBJ2-3; D gene ambiguous. Germline lookup yields CDR1 SEHNR and CDR2 FQNEAQ (reference sequence). Trimming took 7 bases from V and 2 from J, leaving 4 bases between them. The length of the CDR3 is 11 residues. The CDR3 sequence is CASTYTDTQYF. As DNA, the CDR3 is TGTGCCAGCACGTACACAGATACGCAGTATTTT.

This clonotype occurred many times. The chain links TRBV7-2 to TRBJ2-5; TRBD1 matches at 10 bases. This CDR3 spans 15 amino acids. The germline V gene encodes CDR1 SGHTA and CDR2 FQGNSA. V lost 1 base to trimming and J lost 7 bases; unmatched junction nucleotides: 6. CDR3 region: CASSLEGQGMGTQYF. CDR3 nucleotides: TGTGCCAGCAGCTTAGAGGGACAGGGGATGGGGACCCAGTACTTC.

This clonotype was found many times. V gene TRBV10-3 combines with J gene TRBJ2-7, with 8 bases fitting TRBD1. CDR3 length equals 14 residues. Germline V lookup: CDR1 ENHRY, CDR2 SYGVKD. Losses at the gene ends were 6 bases for V and 2 bases for J; bases not matched to a gene: 6. The CDR3 nucleotides read TGTGCCATCAGATCGACAGGGGACGCCTACGAGCAGTACTTC. The encoded protein is CAIRSTGDAYEQYF.

This clonotype was observed at least ten times. The chain employs TRBV24-1 and TRBJ1-2, with D perhaps matching TRBD1 (5 bases). Germline V CDR1 and CDR2: KGHDR, SFDVKD. This CDR3 has 13 amino acids. The V end was cut by 11 bases, the J end by 6 bases, with 18 bases between. CDR3: CASSGSSYDGYTF. CDR3 bases: TGTGCCAGCTCAGGGAGCAGTTATGATGGCTACACCTTC.

The table lists this clonotype with many counts. The chain uses TRBV20-1 and TRBJ2-6; 12 bases agree with TRBD2. The CDR3 totals 20 residues. Trimming removed 2 bases from V and 0 bases from J; junction bases left unmatched: 11. Germline V gene data show CDR1 as DFQATT and CDR2 as SNEGSKA (reference sequence). CDR3 in amino acids: CSARRSLAGGTFSGANVLTF. In nucleotides, the CDR3 is TGCAGTGCTAGAAGAAGTCTAGCGGGAGGGACGTTCTCTGGGGCCAACGTCCTGACTTTC.

This clonotype was seen ten or more times. The chain couples TRBV18 to TRBJ1-5; tentatively, D is TRBD1 (6 bases). The CDR3 consists of 14 residues. V was trimmed by 4 bases and J by 4 bases, leaving 11 bases between them. Germline loops: CDR1 KGHSH, CDR2 LQKENI. Here the CDR3 reads CASSLGQHNQPQHF. CDR3 nucleotides: TGTGCCAGCTCACTCGGACAGCATAATCAGCCCCAGCATTTT.

This clonotype was observed at least ten times. The rearrangement joins TRBV12-3 or TRBV12-4 to TRBJ2-7; D ambiguous. The CDR3 loop spans 17 amino acids. V lost 5 bases to trimming and J lost 3 bases, with 23 bases between them. CDR3 nucleotides: TGTGCCAGCAGTCCGTCACTCTACTCCCGTGGGTACTACGAGCAGTACTTC. Protein product: CASSPSLYSRGYYEQYF.

This clonotype was seen many times. The rearrangement joins TRBV2 to TRBJ2-5; D ambiguous. CDR1 is SNHLY and CDR2 is FYNNEI in the germline V gene. Trimming stripped 6 bases from V and 3 bases from J, with 20 bases between. This CDR3 has 16 amino acids. The CDR3 protein is CASRAPTVFTEETQYF. In DNA, the CDR3 is TGTGCCAGCAGGGCCCCAACAGTGTTTACCGAAGAGACCCAGTACTTC. Full variable domain (remainder filled in from reference TRBV2 and TRBJ2-5): EPEVTQTPSHQVTQMGQEVILRCVPISNHLYFYWYRQILGQKVEFLVSFYNNEISEKSEIFDDQFSVERPDGSNFTLKIRSTKLEDSAMYFCASRAPTVFTEETQYFGPGTRLLVL.

This clonotype occurred many times. The J gene is TRBJ2-3, the V gene TRBV7-2, with D uncertain. Germline V lookup: CDR1 SGHTA, CDR2 FQGNSA. V lost 6 bases to trimming and J lost 0 bases, with 10 bases between them. The CDR3 consists of 14 residues. The CDR3 sequence: CASSQGRSTDTQYF. CDR3 sequence (DNA): TGTGCCAGCAGTCAAGGACGGAGCACAGATACGCAGTATTTT.

In this sample, this clonotype turned up many times. This chain joins TRBV9 and TRBJ2-2; the D gene is possibly TRBD1 (5 bases). V lost 5 bases and J 5 bases, leaving 10 bases between the germline ends. The length of the CDR3 is 13 residues. CDR1 is SGDLS and CDR2 is YYNGEE in the germline V gene. Written as DNA, the CDR3 is TGTGCCAGCAGACCCACAGGTACCGGGGAGCTGTTTTTT. This codes for CASRPTGTGELFF.

This clonotype has ten or more counts. The chain is built from TRBV29-1 and TRBJ2-7; TRBD2 matches at 10 bases. The CDR3 has 19 residues. CDR1 and CDR2 from the germline V gene are SQVTM and ANQGSEA. Trimming removed 7 bases from V and 1 base from J; junction bases left unmatched: 22. The CDR3 DNA reads TGCAGCGGGTCGTGGGGGGCCCCGTATACTAGCGGGATGTCCTACGAGCAGTACTTC. This sequence encodes CSGSWGAPYTSGMSYEQYF.

This clonotype was seen many times. The chain combines TRBV5-1 with TRBJ2-7, with TRBD1 identical over 9 bases. The junction had 6 bases not matched to a gene; V was cut back by 0 bases and J by 5 bases. Germline V gene data show CDR1 as SGHRS and CDR2 as YFSETQ. This CDR3 is built from 15 residues. This CDR3 is CASSLGTGQGNEQYF. CDR3 DNA sequence: TGCGCCAGCAGCTTGGGGACTGGACAGGGGAACGAGCAGTACTTC. The entire variable domain, with the rest obtained from reference TRBV5-1 and TRBJ2-7, is as follows: KAGVTQTPRYLIKTRGQQVTLSCSPISGHRSVSWYQQTPGQGLQFLFEYFSETQRNKGNFPGRFSGRQFSNSRSEMNVSTLELGDSALYLCASSLGTGQGNEQYFGPGTRLTVT.

This clonotype was observed a handful of times. This rearrangement joins TRBV5-1 to TRBJ2-7, with 9 bases lining up with TRBD1. Germline CDR1 reads SGHRS; CDR2 reads YFSETQ. This CDR3 is built from 14 residues. V lost 4 bases to trimming and J lost 4 bases; unmatched junction nucleotides: 6. In DNA form, the CDR3 reads TGCGCCAGCAGCGCCACCGGGACAGGGTACGAGCAGTACTTC. It specifies CASSATGTGYEQYF. The full variable domain, in which reference TRBV5-1 and TRBJ2-7 provide the parts outside the CDR3, is KAGVTQTPRYLIKTRGQQVTLSCSPISGHRSVSWYQQTPGQGLQFLFEYFSETQRNKGNFPGRFSGRQFSNSRSEMNVSTLELGDSALYLCASSATGTGYEQYFGPGTRLTVT.

There are a few counts of this clonotype. The chain uses TRBV19 and TRBJ2-2; the D gene is possibly TRBD1 (7 bases). Between the trimmed V and J ends, which lost 4 bases and 7 bases, there was a span of 16 bases. The CDR3 loop spans 15 amino acids. Per germline, CDR1 LNHDA and CDR2 SQIVND (reference sequence). CDR3 sequence reads: CASSKMEGASGELFF. The CDR3 nucleotides read TGTGCCAGTAGTAAAATGGAGGGGGCCAGCGGGGAGCTGTTTTTT. Combining the CDR3 with reference TRBV19 and TRBJ2-2 gives the whole variable domain DGGITQSPKYLFRKEGQNVTLSCEQNLNHDAMYWYRQDPGQGLRLIYYSQIVNDFQKGDIAEGYSVSREKKESFPLTVTSAQKNPTAFYLCASSKMEGASGELFFGEGSRLTVL.

Note on this clonotype: This sequence is one base from a far larger clone and is likely a read error. The chain couples TRBV24-1 to TRBJ2-7; the match to TRBD2 covers 13 bases. Trimming at V came to 3 bases and at J to 7 bases, leaving 8 bases not matched to a gene. The CDR3 has 16 amino acids. Per germline, CDR1 KGHDR and CDR2 SFDVKD. The CDR3 sequence is CATSDAGTSGKNEQYF. Here the CDR3 DNA reads TGTGCCACCAGTGATGCCGGGACTAGCGGGAAAAATGAGCAGTACTTC.

A word on this clonotype: This is likely an artifact of a read error, given a far larger clone one base away. The chain is built from TRBV20-1 and TRBJ2-5; D might be TRBD1 (5 bases). Trimming took 6 bases from V and 11 from J, leaving 31 bases between them. The CDR3 spans 16 residues. Germline CDR1 is DFQATT and CDR2 is SNEGSKA (reference sequence). The CDR3 loop reads CSAITGGPQSYNEQYF. DNA of the CDR3: TGCAGTGCAATAACAGGCGGACCCCAATCCTACAATGAGCAGTACTTC.

This clonotype was seen at least ten times. The rearrangement uses TRBV7-3 and TRBJ2-7; D might be TRBD2 (6 bases). The V end lost 4 bases, the J end lost 7 bases, and 11 bases lay between the germline ends. CDR3 size: 12 residues. Germline V gives CDR1 SGHTA, CDR2 FQGTGA. CDR3 sequence reads: CASSSGGSEQYF. The CDR3 coding sequence is TGTGCCAGCAGCTCCGGGGGTTCGGAGCAGTACTTC.

This clonotype was seen only once. The chain couples TRBV5-1 to TRBJ2-7; no clear D. Germline CDR1 is SGHRS and CDR2 is YFSETQ. The V end lost 3 bases, the J end lost 0 bases, and 16 bases lay between the germline ends. The CDR3 sequence is 16 residues long. CDR3 bases: TGCGCCAGCAGCTGGAATACACGGCAGAGCTCCTACGAGCAGTACTTC. Residues: CASSWNTRQSSYEQYF.

A note on this clonotype: At one end, the junction sequence differs from germline, possibly due to a read error. The V call is TRBV18, the J call TRBJ1-5; the D gene is possibly TRBD1 (5 bases). CDR1 and CDR2 from the germline V gene are KGHSH and LQKENI. The CDR3 covers 17 residues. CDR3: CANSPPREQGRNQPQHF. The CDR3 bases are TGTGCCAACTCACCACCGAGGGAGCAGGGTCGCAATCAGCCCCAGCATTTT.

This clonotype was recorded many times. The chain is built from TRBV13 and TRBJ2-7; possibly TRBD1 for D (7 bases). CDR3 size: 14 residues. V was shortened by 5 bases and J by 0 bases, with 11 bases between the two germline ends. Looked up from germline, CDR1 is PRHDT and CDR2 is FYEKMQ (reference sequence). Here the CDR3 DNA reads TGTGCCAGCAGCCGCGGGACAGTCTCCTACGAGCAGTACTTC. Protein: CASSRGTVSYEQYF.

In this sample, this clonotype turned up many times. V usage is TRBV4-1 and J usage is TRBJ2-3; the D call may be TRBD1 or TRBD2 (6 bases each). The V end lost 1 base, the J end lost 6 bases, and 11 bases lay between the germline ends. Germline CDR1 is MGHRA and CDR2 is YSYEKL. The CDR3 contains 14 residues. The CDR3 DNA reads TGCGCCAGCAGCCAAGTTACCGGGGGCGATACGCAGTATTTT. Translating it yields CASSQVTGGDTQYF.

This chain connects TRBV4-2 to TRBJ2-7, with D possibly matching TRBD1 (6 bases). Trimming removed 2 bases from V and 6 bases from J, with 11 bases in between. The V gene's germline CDR1 is LGHNA and CDR2 YNFKEQ. The CDR3 has 13 amino acids. Here the CDR3 reads CASSQLRTAEQYF. The CDR3 DNA sequence: TGTGCCAGCAGCCAACTCCGGACAGCCGAGCAGTACTTC.

Many counts were recorded for this clonotype. The chain links TRBV27 to TRBJ1-1; D is uncertain. CDR1 is MNHEY and CDR2 is SMNVEV in the germline V gene (reference sequence). The CDR3 has 15 residues. V was trimmed by 1 base and J by 0 bases, leaving 9 bases between them. CDR3 sequence reads: CASSLYTDLNTEAFF. CDR3 nucleotides: TGTGCCAGCAGTTTATACACGGACTTGAACACTGAAGCTTTCTTT.

This clonotype was recorded at least ten times. The chain links TRBV6-1 to TRBJ1-2, with a possible D match to TRBD1 (5 bases). This CDR3 contains 12 residues. Germline V gives CDR1 MNHNS, CDR2 SASEGT. V was shortened by 7 bases and J by 8 bases, with 14 bases between the two germline ends. CDR3 nucleotide sequence: TGTGCCAGCACCATCATGACAGACGGCTACACCTTC. This codes for CASTIMTDGYTF.

This sequence joins TRBV28 and TRBJ2-7; D remains unclear. The CDR3 contains 14 residues. Germline V CDR1 and CDR2: MDHEN, SYDVKM. The ends were cut back, 1 base at V and 3 bases at J, with 10 bases in the middle. CDR3 coding DNA: TGTGCCAGCAGTTTATTTAACAGATTCTACGAGCAGTACTTC. Protein product: CASSLFNRFYEQYF.